This T cell receptor beta chain was sequenced in a study of shared clonotypes between healthy human individuals. Genomic DNA per cell subset filled all wells of several immunoSEQ plates. Profiled with immunoSEQ multiplex PCR; TCRdb holds only in-frame clones, not every one. The repertoire holds roughly 2.4 million clones, with roughly 95% as singletons. This CDR3 is built from 16 residues. V shed 3 bases and J shed 0 bases, with 18 bases lying between them. The germline V gene has CDR1 SQVTM and CDR2 ANQGSEA. Overall study results and limits: Across subsets, estimated richness was generally greater for naive than for memory populations. Sharing across four donors was highest in naive CD4 (roughly 5%) and lowest in memory CD8 (roughly 0.4%).

A note on this clone: Its antigen is unidentified.

The V and J genes are TRBV29-1 and TRBJ2-7, with TRBD2 as a possible D gene (7 bases). The sequence was collected from a man younger than 30 in good health. The sequenced sample consisted of naive CD4+ T cells sorted from blood. Subset defined: CD45RA+ positively selected. The CDR3 spells CSVDSSTGRGSYEQYF. DNA of the CDR3: TGCAGCGTTGACTCATCAACAGGGAGGGGCTCCTACGAGCAGTACTTC.